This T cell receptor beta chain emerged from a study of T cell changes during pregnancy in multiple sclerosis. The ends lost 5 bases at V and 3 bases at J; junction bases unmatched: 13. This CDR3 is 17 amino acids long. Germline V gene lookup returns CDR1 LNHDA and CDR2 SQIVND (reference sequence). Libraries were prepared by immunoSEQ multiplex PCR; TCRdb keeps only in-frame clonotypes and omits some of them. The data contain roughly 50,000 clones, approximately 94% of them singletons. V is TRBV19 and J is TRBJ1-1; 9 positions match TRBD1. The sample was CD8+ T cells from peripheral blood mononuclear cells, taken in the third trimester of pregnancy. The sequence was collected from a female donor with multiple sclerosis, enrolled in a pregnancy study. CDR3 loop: CASSLPGQGRHDTEAFF. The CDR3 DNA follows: TGTGCCAGTAGTCTGCCGGGACAGGGTCGCCATGACACTGAAGCTTTCTTT.